These T cell receptor beta chains were read from a single sample in a study of blood T cell repertoires in COVID-19. Libraries were prepared by immunoSEQ multiplex PCR; TCRdb keeps only in-frame clonotypes and omits some of them. Seen here are roughly 220,000 clones, around 80% observed once, and the top ten hold around 5.8%. The sample comprised peripheral blood. All receptors come from a woman in her sixties or seventies with acute or convalescent COVID-19. Each CDR3 is given with its conserved first and last residue. Each record gives: D gene, V gene, clone size, J gene, CDR3 protein, CDR3 DNA. D genes are given only for firm matches. Clone size is not always given. Where it is, it says once, few, many or a class for expanded clones.

TRBD1	TRBV5-1	NA	TRBJ1-6	CASSLGQGGNSPLHF	TGCGCCAGCAGCCTCGGACAGGGAGGAAATTCACCCCTCCACTTT
TRBD2	TRBV7-3	few	TRBJ2-1	CASSLTTSGSSYNEQFF	TGTGCCAGCAGCTTAACGACTAGCGGGAGCTCCTACAATGAGCAGTTCTTC
NA	TRBV7-9	NA	TRBJ2-5	CASSPPSGQETQYF	TGTGCCAGCAGCCCCCCCAGCGGTCAAGAGACCCAGTACTTC
TRBD1	TRBV7-2	NA	TRBJ2-1	CASSLAGTGANEQFF	TGTGCCAGCAGCTTAGCGGGGACAGGGGCCAATGAGCAGTTCTTC
NA	TRBV3-1/TRBV3-2	NA	TRBJ2-7	CASNFGSSYEQYF	TGTGCCAGCAACTTCGGGAGCTCCTACGAGCAGTACTTC
NA	TRBV29-1	NA	TRBJ2-5	CSVDVGAETQYF	TGCAGCGTTGATGTGGGGGCTGAGACCCAGTACTTC
NA	TRBV3-1/TRBV3-2	NA	TRBJ1-4	CASSPWPDKGNEKLFF	TGTGCCAGCAGCCCCTGGCCGGACAAGGGGAATGAAAAACTGTTTTTT
TRBD2	TRBV24-1	NA	TRBJ2-1	CATSDPGVAGGPVDNEQFF	TGTGCCACCAGTGATCCCGGGGTAGCGGGAGGGCCTGTTGACAATGAGCAGTTCTTC
TRBD1	TRBV5-1	NA	TRBJ2-5	CASSFGTGQETQYF	TGCGCCAGCAGCTTTGGGACAGGGCAAGAGACCCAGTACTTC
NA	TRBV10-2	NA	TRBJ2-1	CASSEQGWDNEQFF	TGCGCCAGCAGTGAGCAGGGTTGGGACAATGAGCAGTTCTTC
TRBD2	TRBV20-1	once	TRBJ2-1	CSASLLAGLNEQFF	TGCAGTGCTAGTCTCCTAGCGGGACTGAATGAGCAGTTCTTC
NA	TRBV5-5	NA	TRBJ1-1	CASSLRGGEGSTEAFF	TGTGCCAGCAGCTTGCGAGGGGGGGAGGGAAGCACTGAAGCTTTCTTT
TRBD2	TRBV19	NA	TRBJ2-4	CASSLSGSPNIQYF	TGTGCCAGTAGCCTTAGCGGGAGTCCGAACATTCAGTACTTC
TRBD1	TRBV20-1	once	TRBJ1-1	CSASPRGQIMNTEAFF	TGCAGTGCTAGTCCCAGGGGGCAGATCATGAACACTGAAGCTTTCTTT
TRBD1	TRBV25-1	NA	TRBJ1-2	CASSDRDRGRYGYTF	TGTGCCAGCAGTGACCGAGACAGGGGGAGGTATGGCTACACCTTC
NA	TRBV13	NA	TRBJ2-6	CASSSLGLTGANVLTF	TGTGCCAGCAGCTCCCTCGGACTGACTGGGGCCAACGTCCTGACTTTC
TRBD1	TRBV5-5	NA	TRBJ2-6	CASSARDSLSGANVLTF	TGTGCCAGCAGCGCCCGGGACAGCCTCTCTGGGGCCAACGTCCTGACTTTC
TRBD1	TRBV7-9	NA	TRBJ1-1	CASSHTTGDTEAFF	TGTGCCAGCAGCCACACGACAGGGGACACTGAAGCTTTCTTT